One T cell receptor beta chain is described in this entry. The antigen is unknown. This specimen comes from a study of OX40 agonist ivuxolimab in advanced cancers. The study's findings and limits: CD4+ and CD8+ T cells in blood underwent clonal expansion by week 6 at 0.1 to 3.0 mg/kg.

Measured with immunoSEQ multiplex PCR; TCRdb has only the in-frame clones, and not every one. The profile shows about 79,000 clones, over 70% of them singletons. CDR1 and CDR2 from the germline V gene are SGHDN and FVKESK. Trimming took 2 bases from V and 7 from J, leaving 15 bases between them. The CDR3 spans 15 residues. Sequenced here: CD4+ or CD8+ T cells sorted from blood, sampled in a trial of the OX40 agonist ivuxolimab. The clonotype was recovered from an adult with an advanced solid tumor such as melanoma, head and neck, liver or kidney cancer. This sequence joins TRBV14 and TRBJ2-1; D gene unclear. The CDR3 DNA reads as TGTGCCAGCAGCCAATATGATATATCCGAGAATGAGCAGTTCTTC. Translating gives CASSQYDISENEQFF.